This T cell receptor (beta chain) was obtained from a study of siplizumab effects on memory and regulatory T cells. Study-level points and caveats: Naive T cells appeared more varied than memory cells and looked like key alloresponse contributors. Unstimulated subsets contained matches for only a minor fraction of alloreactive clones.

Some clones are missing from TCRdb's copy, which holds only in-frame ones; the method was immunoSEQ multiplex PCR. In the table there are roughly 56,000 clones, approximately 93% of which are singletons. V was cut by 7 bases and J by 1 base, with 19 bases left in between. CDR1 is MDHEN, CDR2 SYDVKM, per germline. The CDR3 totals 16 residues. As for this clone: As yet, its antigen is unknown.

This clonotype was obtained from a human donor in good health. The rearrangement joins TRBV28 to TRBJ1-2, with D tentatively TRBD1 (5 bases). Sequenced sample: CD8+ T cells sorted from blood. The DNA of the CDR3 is TGTGCCAGCACCATGGGGGGGGTGCAAATTAACTATGGCTACACCTTC. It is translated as CASTMGGVQINYGYTF.